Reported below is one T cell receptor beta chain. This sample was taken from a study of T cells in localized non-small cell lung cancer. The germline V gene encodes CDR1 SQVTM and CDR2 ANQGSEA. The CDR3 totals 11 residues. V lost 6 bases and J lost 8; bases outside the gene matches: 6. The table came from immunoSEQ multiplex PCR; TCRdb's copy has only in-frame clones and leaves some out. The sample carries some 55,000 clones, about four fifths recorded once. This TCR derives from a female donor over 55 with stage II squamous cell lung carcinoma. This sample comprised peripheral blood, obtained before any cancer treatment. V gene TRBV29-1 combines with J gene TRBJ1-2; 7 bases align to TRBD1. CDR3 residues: CSVVQGRGYTF. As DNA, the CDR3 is TGCAGCGTGGTACAGGGGAGAGGCTACACCTTC.